This paragraph reports one T cell receptor (beta chain). Its antigen is still unknown. CDR1 is LGHNA, CDR2 YSLEER, per germline. This CDR3 contains 16 residues. Trimming took 0 bases from V and 11 from J, leaving 19 bases between them. The data stem from a study of OX40 agonist ivuxolimab in advanced cancers. Study background: Intravenous ivuxolimab at 0.01 to 10 mg/kg was given to patients every 2 weeks.

Study results and limitations: Relative to CD4+ cells, CD8+ T cells on average had more expanded clones. Doses of 0.1 to 3.0 mg/kg were accompanied by clonal expansion of CD4+ and CD8+ blood T cells by week 6. Among expanded peripheral T cells, antigen specificity went undetermined.

Sequencing used immunoSEQ multiplex PCR; TCRdb keeps in-frame clones, though not all of them. Among about 110,000 clones listed, roughly 87% were seen once. The clonotype was recovered from an adult with an advanced solid tumor such as melanoma, head and neck, liver or kidney cancer. Specimen: CD4+ or CD8+ T cells sorted from blood, collected in a trial of the OX40 agonist ivuxolimab. This sequence joins TRBV4-3 and TRBJ1-4, with D tentatively TRBD1 (5 bases). In nucleotides, the CDR3 is TGCGCCAGCAGCCAAGAGGCTGGGACTAATATGGGGAAACTGTTTTTT. This encodes CASSQEAGTNMGKLFF.